Presented here are 23 T cell receptor beta chains from one specimen sequenced in a study of T cells in Graves' hyperthyroidism and ophthalmopathy. The CDR3 regions of TCR beta were amplified from RNA transcripts. TCR CDR3 regions were first amplified by RT-PCR with HTBI primers. TCRdb processed the multiplex PCR reads anew with MiXCR; each CDR3 protein has one entry. This table has about 660,000 distinct CDR3 sequences, nearly 45% appearing once. Sequencing used peripheral blood or thyroid tissue (not recorded which). The source of these receptors is an adult man with Graves' disease, either hyperthyroidism or ophthalmopathy (not recorded which).

The chain uses TRBV10-3 and TRBJ1-3, with TRBD1 as a possible D gene (5 bases). The V end was cut by 4 bases, the J end by 0 bases, with 13 bases between. The germline V gene encodes CDR1 ENHRY and CDR2 SYGVKD. The CDR3 is made up of 16 amino acids. CDR3 sequence: CAISAAYDSSGNTIYF. CDR3 bases: TGTGCCATCAGTGCGGCCTACGACAGCTCTGGAAACACCATATATTTT.

This clonotype was seen at least ten times. V and J are TRBV29-1 and TRBJ2-5; 9 bases fit TRBD2. CDR3 size: 14 residues. V shed 6 bases and J 5 bases; nucleotides not matched to a gene: 10. Looked up from germline, CDR1 is SQVTM and CDR2 is ANQGSEA. The DNA for the CDR3 is TGCAGCGTCAGTAGCGGGAGTCTCGGCGAGACCCAGTACTTC. This gives the protein CSVSSGSLGETQYF.

This clonotype has ten or more counts. This chain connects TRBV9 to TRBJ2-7, with 13 bases identical to TRBD2. In germline, CDR1 is SGDLS, CDR2 YYNGEE. V shed 3 bases and J 6 bases; nucleotides not matched to a gene: 9. The CDR3 spans 16 residues. The CDR3 DNA sequence: TGTGCCAGCAGCGAGAGGTGGACTAGCGGGAGTGGCGAGCAGTACTTC. It yields the protein CASSERWTSGSGEQYF.

On this clonotype: A junction end diverges from the germline sequence, so it may reflect a read error. The chain carries TRBV7-3 and TRBJ1-5, with a tentative D call TRBD1 (6 bases). CDR1 is SGHTA, CDR2 FQGTGA, per germline. This CDR3 has 16 amino acids. CDR3 protein: CASSLTAGGSNQPQHF. The CDR3 DNA reads as TGTGCCAGCAGCCTAACAGCGGGGGGCAGTAATCAGCCCCAGCATTTT.

The V call is TRBV7-9, the J call TRBJ1-6; the D is unclear. Germline CDR1 is SEHNR and CDR2 is FQNEAQ (reference sequence). The CDR3 is made up of 14 amino acids. V was cut by 5 bases and J by 6 bases, with 11 bases left in between. In DNA form, the CDR3 reads TGTGCCAGCAGCCAAGGAAGCCGTAATTCACCCCTCCACTTT. It encodes CASSQGSRNSPLHF.

Many counts were recorded for this clonotype. V is TRBV2 and J is TRBJ2-7; TRBD1 might be the D (5 bases). Germline CDR1 SNHLY, CDR2 FYNNEI. The length of the CDR3 is 14 residues. The germline V and J ends were trimmed by 0 bases and 5 bases, with 11 bases remaining between them. The CDR3 DNA reads TGTGCCAGCAGTGAAGCACGGTCAGGGCACGAGCAGTACTTC. Protein: CASSEARSGHEQYF. The full variable domain, its missing parts supplied by reference TRBV2 and TRBJ2-7, is EPEVTQTPSHQVTQMGQEVILRCVPISNHLYFYWYRQILGQKVEFLVSFYNNEISEKSEIFDDQFSVERPDGSNFTLKIRSTKLEDSAMYFCASSEARSGHEQYFGPGTRLTVT.

This clonotype was recorded a few times. The V call is TRBV7-2, the J call TRBJ1-1; D perhaps matches TRBD1 (5 bases). Looked up from germline, CDR1 is SGHTA and CDR2 is FQGNSA. V was shortened by 2 bases and J by 1 base, with 8 bases between the two germline ends. The CDR3 consists of 14 residues. In DNA form, the CDR3 reads TGTGCCAGCAGCTTAAATAGGGGGAACACTGAAGCTTTCTTT. The encoded protein is CASSLNRGNTEAFF.

V usage is TRBV10-3 and J usage is TRBJ2-7; D may be TRBD2 (7 bases). Germline CDR1 and CDR2: ENHRY and SYGVKD. V was cut by 10 bases and J by 0 bases, with 19 bases left in between. CDR3 length: 15 residues. The CDR3 sequence: CASGREGDYSYEQYF. CDR3 nucleotide sequence: TGTGCCAGCGGCAGGGAGGGGGACTACTCCTACGAGCAGTACTTC.

This clonotype was recorded many times. This rearrangement joins TRBV29-1 to TRBJ1-1; D not certain. V lost 7 bases, J lost 5 bases, and 14 bases lay in between. Germline-derived CDR1 and CDR2 are SQVTM and ANQGSEA. This CDR3 spans 12 amino acids. The CDR3 here is CSGYGERTEAFF. DNA for the CDR3: TGCAGCGGATACGGGGAGAGGACTGAAGCTTTCTTT.

In DNA, the CDR3 is TGTGCCAGTAGTATATCAGGACGGACAACTAATGAAAAACTGTTTTTT. Encoded protein: CASSISGRTTNEKLFF. The rearrangement joins TRBV19 to TRBJ1-4; no clear D gene. Germline V gene sequence: CDR1 LNHDA, CDR2 SQIVND (reference sequence). This CDR3 spans 16 amino acids. V was pared by 2 bases and J by 0 bases, with 10 bases between.

Many counts were recorded for this clonotype. The genes are TRBV19 and TRBJ1-3, with 10 bases fitting TRBD1. This CDR3 contains 16 residues. CDR1 is LNHDA and CDR2 is SQIVND in the germline V gene (reference sequence). Trimming removed 3 bases from V and 3 bases from J; junction bases left unmatched: 5. CDR3 nucleotide sequence: TGTGCCAGTAGTATGCTGGACAGGGGGGATGGAAACACCATATATTTT. Protein sequence: CASSMLDRGDGNTIYF.

The gene calls are TRBV7-9 and TRBJ1-2; no definite D call. Trimming took off 3 bases at V and 4 bases at J, with 15 bases between the two ends. Germline V gives CDR1 SEHNR, CDR2 FQNEAQ (reference sequence). CDR3 length: 15 amino acids. CDR3 nucleotide sequence: TGTGCCAGCAGCTTCTTCATTTCGAGTACCTATGGCTACACCTTC. It yields the protein CASSFFISSTYGYTF.

CDR3 bases: TGTGCCAGCAGCCAAGGGACTAGCGGGAGAAAGACCCAGTACTTC. Translation: CASSQGTSGRKTQYF. This chain links TRBV7-9 with TRBJ2-5; 14 positions match TRBD2. Germline V gives CDR1 SEHNR, CDR2 FQNEAQ (reference sequence). CDR3 length: 15 residues. Trimming at V came to 5 bases and at J to 6 bases, leaving 5 bases not matched to a gene.

The gene calls are TRBV2 and TRBJ2-2, with D perhaps TRBD1 or TRBD2 (5 bases each). In germline, CDR1 is SNHLY, CDR2 FYNNEI. The CDR3 contains 15 residues. V was cut by 4 bases and J by 6 bases, with 15 bases left in between. CDR3 in DNA: TGTGCCAGCAGTGGCATCCAACGGGACGCCGGGGAGCTGTTTTTT. The encoded protein is CASSGIQRDAGELFF.

This clonotype was seen only a few times. The chain has TRBV20-1 and TRBJ1-5, with 7 bases aligning to TRBD1. The germline gives CDR1 DFQATT, CDR2 SNEGSKA (reference sequence). The CDR3 is 15 amino acids. V lost 3 bases and J lost 4; bases outside the gene matches: 9. CDR3 loop: CSARPPGQQNQPQHF. CDR3 DNA sequence: TGCAGTGCTAGGCCCCCGGGACAGCAAAATCAGCCCCAGCATTTT.

This clonotype was seen only a few times. The chain combines TRBV29-1 with TRBJ2-2, with no clear D. The V gene's germline CDR1 is SQVTM and CDR2 ANQGSEA. The V gene lost 4 bases and the J gene lost 1 base, with 10 bases spanning the gap. The CDR3 is 14 amino acids. The DNA of the CDR3 is TGCAGCGTTGCTGGGCTCCTGAACACCGGGGAGCTGTTTTTT. Translated: CSVAGLLNTGELFF.

This clonotype was counted at least ten times. The chain combines TRBV7-2 with TRBJ1-5, with TRBD1 identical over 7 bases. Trimming at V came to 1 base and at J to 3 bases, leaving 6 bases not matched to a gene. CDR3 length equals 16 residues. Per the germline V gene, CDR1 is SGHTA and CDR2 is FQGNSA. CDR3 amino acids: CASSLDRDSINQPQHF. The DNA of the CDR3 is TGTGCCAGCAGCTTAGACCGGGACAGTATCAATCAGCCCCAGCATTTT.

The V call is TRBV5-4, the J call TRBJ1-1; no definite D call. Germline CDR1 and CDR2: SGHNT and YYREEE (reference sequence). Trimming left V 1 base short and J 4 bases short, with 8 bases between. The CDR3 loop spans 13 amino acids. CDR3 residues: CASSLSTSTEAFF. The CDR3 DNA reads TGTGCCAGCAGCTTGTCCACGAGCACTGAAGCTTTCTTT.

This sequence joins TRBV2 and TRBJ1-6, with D unclear. V was pared by 5 bases and J by 11 bases, with 13 bases between. Germline assignment: CDR1 SNHLY and CDR2 FYNNEI. CDR3 length: 13 residues. The CDR3 spells CASSLGWRTPLHF. CDR3 bases: TGTGCCAGCAGTCTCGGGTGGAGGACACCCCTCCACTTT.

This clonotype was detected many times. This rearrangement joins TRBV7-8 to TRBJ2-7, with 7 positions matching TRBD1. The CDR3 loop spans 15 amino acids. From germline, CDR1 is SGHVS and CDR2 FQNEAQ. J was trimmed by 4 bases and V by 5 bases; bases with no gene match: 11. The CDR3 is CASSHPRDRQYEQYF. CDR3 nucleotide sequence: TGTGCCAGCAGCCACCCAAGGGACAGACAATACGAGCAGTACTTC.

On this clonotype itself: This may come from a read error, since a much larger clone is one base off. The chain employs TRBV2 and TRBJ1-1; D not certain. CDR3 length equals 13 residues. The germline V gene encodes CDR1 SNHLY and CDR2 FYNNEI. The chain's CDR3 is CASSVSLNTEASF. For the CDR3, the DNA is TGTGCCAGCAGTGTTAGTTTGAACACTGAAGCTTCCTTT.

The genes are TRBV7-8 and TRBJ2-7; 11 positions agree with TRBD2. The CDR3 contains 16 residues. V was clipped by 6 bases and J by 4 bases; unmatched bases: 11. The germline V gene has CDR1 SGHVS and CDR2 FQNEAQ. CDR3 in amino acids: CASSSILAGVGYEQYF. The CDR3 coding sequence is TGTGCCAGCAGTTCGATACTAGCGGGAGTGGGATACGAGCAGTACTTC. The whole variable domain, filled in from reference TRBV7-8 and TRBJ2-7, reads GAGVSQSPRYKVAKRGQDVALRCDPISGHVSLFWYQQALGQGPEFLTYFQNEAQLDKSGLPSDRFFAERPEGSVSTLKIQRTQQEDSAVYLCASSSILAGVGYEQYFGPGTRLTVT.

This clonotype was detected many times. The chain couples TRBV13 to TRBJ2-7; D gene uncertain. Trimming shortened V by 0 bases and J by 5 bases, and 5 bases separated the two germline ends. Per the germline V gene, CDR1 is PRHDT and CDR2 is FYEKMQ (reference sequence). CDR3 length: 12 residues. The CDR3 DNA is TGTGCCAGCAGCTTAGGGGCCGACGAGCAGTACTTC. Residues: CASSLGADEQYF.